The sequence of this TCR beta chain was determined in a study of beta chain features in type 1 diabetes. Study-level results: Across patients, naive, central memory and Treg TCRB repertoires exhibited apparently greater similarity than was observed across healthy donors. Type 1 diabetes patients had moderately but significantly shorter TCRB CDR3s in all four CD4+ subsets. At VDJ recombination sites, type 1 diabetes patients had fewer insertions and more deleted nucleotides.

Each of the sorted populations had a purity greater than 95%. Sequenced material consisted of expressed TCRB transcripts (all of the isolated RNA was reverse transcribed). Profiling relied on immunoSEQ multiplex PCR, and the TCRdb table lists in-frame clones only, not all of them. The sample consists of hundreds of thousands of clones, approximately 15% of them appearing once. This clone was recorded a few times. Its antigen remains unidentified. The junction and the germline gene differ at one end; a read error may be behind it. Germline V CDR1 and CDR2: SGHVS, FNYEAQ. This CDR3 is 12 amino acids long.

The chain recombines TRBV7-6 with TRBJ2-3; D unresolved. Input material: naive CD4+ T cells from blood. The source of this sequence is a man younger than 35 with type 1 diabetes. As DNA, the CDR3 is TGTGCCAGCAGCTTAGGGGCGAGTACCCTTCATTTT. Its translation: CASSLGASTLHF.